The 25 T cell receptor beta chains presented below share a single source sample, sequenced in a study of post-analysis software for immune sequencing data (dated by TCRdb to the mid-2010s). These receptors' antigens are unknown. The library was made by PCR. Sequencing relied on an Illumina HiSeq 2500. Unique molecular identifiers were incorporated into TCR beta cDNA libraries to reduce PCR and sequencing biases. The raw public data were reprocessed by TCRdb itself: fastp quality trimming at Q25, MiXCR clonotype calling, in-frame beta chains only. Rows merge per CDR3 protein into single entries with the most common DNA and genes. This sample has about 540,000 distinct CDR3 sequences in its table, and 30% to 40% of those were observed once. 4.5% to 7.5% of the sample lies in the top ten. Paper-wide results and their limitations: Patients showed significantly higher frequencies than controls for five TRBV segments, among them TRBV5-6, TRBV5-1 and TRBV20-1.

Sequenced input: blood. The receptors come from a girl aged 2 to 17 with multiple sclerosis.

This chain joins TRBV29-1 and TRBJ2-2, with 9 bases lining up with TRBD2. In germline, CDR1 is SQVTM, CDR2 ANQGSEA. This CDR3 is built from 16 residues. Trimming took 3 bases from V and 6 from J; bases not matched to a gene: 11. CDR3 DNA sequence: TGCAGCGTTGACGGGCTAGCGGGGTTTCACGCCGGGGAGCTGTTTTTT. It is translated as CSVDGLAGFHAGELFF.

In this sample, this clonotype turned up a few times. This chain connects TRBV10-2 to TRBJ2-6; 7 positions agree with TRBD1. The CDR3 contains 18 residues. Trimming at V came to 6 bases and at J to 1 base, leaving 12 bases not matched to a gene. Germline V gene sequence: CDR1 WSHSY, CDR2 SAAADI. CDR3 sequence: CASRLTGFGLSGANVLTF. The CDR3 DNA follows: TGCGCCAGCAGGTTGACAGGGTTTGGCCTTTCTGGGGCCAACGTCCTGACTTTC.

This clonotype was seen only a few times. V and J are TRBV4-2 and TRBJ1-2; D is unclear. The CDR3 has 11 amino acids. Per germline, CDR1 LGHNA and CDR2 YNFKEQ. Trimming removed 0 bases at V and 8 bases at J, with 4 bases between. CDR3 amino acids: CASSQEEGYTF. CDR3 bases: TGTGCCAGCAGCCAAGAGGAAGGCTACACCTTC.

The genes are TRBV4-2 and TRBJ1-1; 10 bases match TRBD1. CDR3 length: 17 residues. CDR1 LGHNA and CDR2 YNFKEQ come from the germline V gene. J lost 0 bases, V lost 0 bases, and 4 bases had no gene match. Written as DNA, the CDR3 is TGTGCCAGCAGCCAAGAAGGACAGGGGGTTCTGAACACTGAAGCTTTCTTT. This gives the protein CASSQEGQGVLNTEAFF.

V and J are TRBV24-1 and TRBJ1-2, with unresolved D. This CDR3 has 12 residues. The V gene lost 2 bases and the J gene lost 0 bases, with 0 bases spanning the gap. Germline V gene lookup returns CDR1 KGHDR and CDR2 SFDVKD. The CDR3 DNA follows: TGTGCCACCAGTGATTCTAACTATGGCTACACCTTC. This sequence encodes CATSDSNYGYTF.

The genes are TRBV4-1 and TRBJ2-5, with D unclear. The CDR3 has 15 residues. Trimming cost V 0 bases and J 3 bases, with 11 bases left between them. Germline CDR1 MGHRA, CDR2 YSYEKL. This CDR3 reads CASSQERISKETQYF. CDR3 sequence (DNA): TGCGCCAGCAGCCAAGAACGGATTAGCAAAGAGACCCAGTACTTC.

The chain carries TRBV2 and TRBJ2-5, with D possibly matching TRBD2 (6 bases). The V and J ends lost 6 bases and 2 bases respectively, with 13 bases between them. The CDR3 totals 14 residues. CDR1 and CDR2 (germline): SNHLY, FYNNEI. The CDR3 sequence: CASREGTVQETQYF. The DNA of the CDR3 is TGTGCCAGCAGGGAGGGGACGGTACAAGAGACCCAGTACTTC.

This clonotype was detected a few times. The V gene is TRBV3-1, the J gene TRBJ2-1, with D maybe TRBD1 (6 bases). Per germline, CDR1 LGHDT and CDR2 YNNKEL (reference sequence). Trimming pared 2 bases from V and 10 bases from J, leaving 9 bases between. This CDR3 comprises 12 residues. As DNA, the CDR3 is TGTGCCAGCAGCCAAAGTGGACAGGAGCAGTTCTTC. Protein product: CASSQSGQEQFF.

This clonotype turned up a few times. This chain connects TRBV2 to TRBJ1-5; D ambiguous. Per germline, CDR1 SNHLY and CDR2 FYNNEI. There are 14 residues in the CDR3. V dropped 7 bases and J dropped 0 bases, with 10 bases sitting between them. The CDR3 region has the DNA TGTGCCAGCACGCCGATTGGTAGCAATCAGCCCCAGCATTTT. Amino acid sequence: CASTPIGSNQPQHF.

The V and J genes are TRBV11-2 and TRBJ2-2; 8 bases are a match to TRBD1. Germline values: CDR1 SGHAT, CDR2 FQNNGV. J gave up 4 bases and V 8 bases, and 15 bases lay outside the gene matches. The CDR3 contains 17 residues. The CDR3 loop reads CASRPLRTGISTGELFF. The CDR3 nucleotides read TGTGCCAGCCGCCCCCTTAGGACAGGGATAAGCACCGGGGAGCTGTTTTTT.

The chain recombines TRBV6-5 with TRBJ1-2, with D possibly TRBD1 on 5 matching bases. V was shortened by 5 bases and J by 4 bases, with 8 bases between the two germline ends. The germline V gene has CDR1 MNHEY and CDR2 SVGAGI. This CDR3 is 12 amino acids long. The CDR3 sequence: CASSRGTYGYTF. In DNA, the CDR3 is TGTGCCAGCAGTCGAGGGACCTATGGCTACACCTTC.

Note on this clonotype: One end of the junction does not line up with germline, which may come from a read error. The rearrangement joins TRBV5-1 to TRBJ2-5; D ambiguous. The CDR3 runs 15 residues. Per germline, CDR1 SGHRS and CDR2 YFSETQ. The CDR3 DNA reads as TGCGCCAGCAGCCAAGGACGGCTTCTTCAAGGGACCCAGTACTTC. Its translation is CASSQGRLLQGTQYF.

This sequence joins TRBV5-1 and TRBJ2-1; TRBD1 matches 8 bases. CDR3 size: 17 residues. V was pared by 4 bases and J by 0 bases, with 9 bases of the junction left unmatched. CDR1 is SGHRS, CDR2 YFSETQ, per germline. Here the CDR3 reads CASSPDRVPSSYNEQFF. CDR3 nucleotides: TGCGCCAGCAGCCCGGACAGGGTACCGAGCTCCTACAATGAGCAGTTCTTC.

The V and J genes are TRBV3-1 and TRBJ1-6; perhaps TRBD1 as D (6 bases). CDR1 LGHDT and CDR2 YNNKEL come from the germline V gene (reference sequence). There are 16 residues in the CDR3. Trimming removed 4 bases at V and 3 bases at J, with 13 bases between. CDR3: CASSPPGGGYNSPLHF. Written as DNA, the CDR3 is TGTGCCAGCAGCCCACCGGGAGGGGGCTATAATTCACCCCTCCACTTT.

CDR3 amino acids: CASSLFGARGTDTQYF. Written as DNA, the CDR3 is TGTGCCAGCAGTTTATTCGGGGCCCGGGGCACAGATACGCAGTATTTT. V and J are TRBV28 and TRBJ2-3; D tentatively reads TRBD1 or TRBD2 (5 bases each). The V end lost 1 base, the J end lost 1 base, and 12 bases lay between the germline ends. Germline CDR1 MDHEN, CDR2 SYDVKM. This CDR3 region has 16 residues.

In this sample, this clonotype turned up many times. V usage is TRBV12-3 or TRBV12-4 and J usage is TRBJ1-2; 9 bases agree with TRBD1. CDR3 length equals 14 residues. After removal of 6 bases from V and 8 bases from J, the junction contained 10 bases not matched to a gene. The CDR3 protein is CASRPTTGGKGYTF. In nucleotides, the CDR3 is TGTGCCAGCAGGCCTACGACAGGGGGGAAGGGCTACACCTTC.

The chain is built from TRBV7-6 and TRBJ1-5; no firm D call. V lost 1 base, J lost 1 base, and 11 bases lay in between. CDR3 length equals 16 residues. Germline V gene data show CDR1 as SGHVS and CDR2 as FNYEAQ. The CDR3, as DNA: TGTGCCAGCAGCTTAGGACCTACAGACAGCAATCAGCCCCAGCATTTT. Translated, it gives CASSLGPTDSNQPQHF.

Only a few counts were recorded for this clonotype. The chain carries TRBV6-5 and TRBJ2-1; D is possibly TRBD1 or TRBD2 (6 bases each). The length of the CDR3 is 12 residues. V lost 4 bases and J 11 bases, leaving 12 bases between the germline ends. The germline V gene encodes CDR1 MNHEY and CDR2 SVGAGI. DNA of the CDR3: TGTGCCAGCAGTTCCAGGCGGGACAAGCAGTTCTTC. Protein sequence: CASSSRRDKQFF.

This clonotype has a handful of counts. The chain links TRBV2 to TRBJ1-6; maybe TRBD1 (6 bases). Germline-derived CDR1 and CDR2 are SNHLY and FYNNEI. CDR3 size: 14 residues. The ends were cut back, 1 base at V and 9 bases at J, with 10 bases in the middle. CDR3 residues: CASSEVRGASPLHF. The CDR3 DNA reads TGTGCCAGCAGTGAAGTAAGGGGGGCTTCACCCCTCCACTTT.

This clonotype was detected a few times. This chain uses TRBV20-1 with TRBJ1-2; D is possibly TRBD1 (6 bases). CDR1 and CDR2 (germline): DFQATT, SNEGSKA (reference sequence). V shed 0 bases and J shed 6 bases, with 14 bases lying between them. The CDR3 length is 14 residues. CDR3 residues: CSARDPRQANGYTF. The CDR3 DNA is TGCAGTGCTAGAGACCCACGACAGGCGAATGGCTACACCTTC.

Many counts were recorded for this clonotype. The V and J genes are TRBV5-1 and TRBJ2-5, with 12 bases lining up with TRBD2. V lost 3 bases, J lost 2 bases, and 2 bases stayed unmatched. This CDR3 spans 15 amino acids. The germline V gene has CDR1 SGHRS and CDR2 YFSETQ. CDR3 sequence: CASSSGLAGQETQYF. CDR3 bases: TGCGCCAGCAGCTCAGGACTAGCGGGGCAAGAGACCCAGTACTTC.

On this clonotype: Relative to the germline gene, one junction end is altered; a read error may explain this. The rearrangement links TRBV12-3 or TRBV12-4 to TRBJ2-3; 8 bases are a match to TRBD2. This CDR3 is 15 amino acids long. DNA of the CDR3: TGTGCCAGCAGCCGGGGGGGAGTGGGGGCAGATGCGCAGTATTTT. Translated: CASSRGGVGADAQYF.

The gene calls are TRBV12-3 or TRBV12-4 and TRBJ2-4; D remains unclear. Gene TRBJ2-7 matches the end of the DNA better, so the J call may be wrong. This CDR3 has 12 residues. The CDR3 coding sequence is TGTGCCAGCGCCCTTGTCGGCCACGAGCAGTACTTC. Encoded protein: CASALVGHEQYF.

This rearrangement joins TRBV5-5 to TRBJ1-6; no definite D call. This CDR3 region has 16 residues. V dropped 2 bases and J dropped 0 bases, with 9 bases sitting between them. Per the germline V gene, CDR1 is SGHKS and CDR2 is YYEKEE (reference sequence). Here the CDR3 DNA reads TGTGCCAGCAGCTTTCGAGACACCTCCTATAATTCACCCCTCCACTTT. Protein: CASSFRDTSYNSPLHF.

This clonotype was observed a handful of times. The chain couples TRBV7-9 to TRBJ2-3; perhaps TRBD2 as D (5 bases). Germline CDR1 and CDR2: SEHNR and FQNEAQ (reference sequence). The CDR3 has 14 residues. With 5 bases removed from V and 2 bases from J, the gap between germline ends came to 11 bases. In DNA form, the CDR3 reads TGTGCCAGCAGCGCAGAGACTAACACAGATACGCAGTATTTT. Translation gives CASSAETNTDTQYF.